Listed below are T cell receptor beta chains from one sample, sequenced in a study of OX40 agonist ivuxolimab in advanced cancers. The repertoire was sequenced with immunoSEQ multiplex PCR; TCRdb's copy has only in-frame clones and lacks some. The sample contains about 90,000 clones, about 90% of which appear only once. This specimen consisted of CD4+ or CD8+ T cells sorted from blood, obtained in a trial of the OX40 agonist ivuxolimab. The origin of the receptors is an adult with an advanced solid tumor such as melanoma, head and neck, liver or kidney cancer. Each CDR3 is given without its conserved first and last residue.

v_gene	j_gene	CDR3aa
TRBV5-1	TRBJ1-1	ASSLVTGGGNTEAF
TRBV5-6	TRBJ2-5	ASSLAQVGETQY
TRBV5-1	TRBJ2-7	ASSLALGQSYEQY
TRBV19	TRBJ2-5	ASSIHPTSQETQY
TRBV5-1	TRBJ2-5	ASSPQGLAVQETQY
TRBV19	TRBJ2-6	ASSIETSDVGANVLT
TRBV28	TRBJ1-1	ASRGTPMNTEAF
TRBV6-1	TRBJ1-5	ASRPGGFQPQH
TRBV28	TRBJ1-2	ASISVIVGGYT
TRBV29-1	TRBJ2-1	SVVKGVNEQF
TRBV7-9	TRBJ2-5	ASRRDSWGGTQY
TRBV5-1	TRBJ1-1	ASSRPGTGDSYTEAF
TRBV6-5	TRBJ2-2	ASSKGGANTGELF
TRBV29-1	TRBJ2-2	SVEPGTGGIGELF
TRBV29-1	TRBJ2-1	SVGGNGVNEQF
TRBV29-1	TRBJ1-1	SVTRGGTEAF
TRBV5-6	TRBJ2-7	ASTPAGGKSYEQY
TRBV11-2	TRBJ2-2	ASSPRWGRGVFTGELF
TRBV6-5	TRBJ2-2	ASSYIGPTGELF
TRBV29-1	TRBJ1-6	SARDKANSPLH
TRBV27	TRBJ1-6	ASSLARPNSPLH
TRBV9	TRBJ1-1	ASSPDLNTEAF
TRBV28	TRBJ2-7	ASSFSGVGIQGKQY
TRBV20-1	TRBJ1-2	SAVDSYGYT
TRBV19	TRBJ2-5	ASKVRGQETQY
TRBV6-4	TRBJ2-3	ASSVGGGVLDTQY
TRBV7-3	TRBJ1-5	ASSPGRNQPQH
TRBV7-3	TRBJ1-2	ASSLSGGRNYGYT
TRBV14	TRBJ2-5	ASSQVGQGKRTQY
TRBV7-2	TRBJ1-5	ASSKSGGGSNQPQH
TRBV14	TRBJ1-2	ASSRGRGNFNYGYT
TRBV30	TRBJ2-7	ACRVAYEQY
TRBV6-6	TRBJ1-2	ASSYSTATGVGGYT
TRBV7-2	TRBJ1-1	ASSLQWNTEAF
TRBV19	TRBJ2-7	ASSAGQEVY
TRBV10-1	TRBJ2-2	ASSPTTGELF
TRBV7-9	TRBJ1-1	ASSTYSGEAF
TRBV27	TRBJ1-6	ATSPRYNSPLH
TRBV5-1	TRBJ2-2	ASSPSTPDTGELF
TRBV6-1	TRBJ2-7	ASRGQAAYEQY
TRBV28	TRBJ2-2	ASLPSLLHIWELF
TRBV4-2	TRBJ2-3	ASSQDSSSGGITDTQY
TRBV18	TRBJ2-2	ASSPLRGQNTGELF
TRBV29-1	TRBJ1-2	SVALLSDRGGYT
TRBV6-5	TRBJ2-3	ASSRNRGGGAQY
TRBV5-1	TRBJ2-1	ASSLQGRLSYNEQF
TRBV9	TRBJ1-5	ASSGPGQGRQPQH
TRBV29-1	TRBJ2-3	SVDSRTDTQY
TRBV4-1	TRBJ1-2	ASSQARNHGYT
TRBV30	TRBJ1-5	AWKGQGRNQPQH
TRBV2	TRBJ2-2	ASSPLVGAGELF
TRBV27	TRBJ1-4	ASADRDGIKLF
TRBV5-1	TRBJ2-1	ASSSALRAANEQF
TRBV5-1	TRBJ1-1	ASSSTGGAAEAF
TRBV9	TRBJ2-3	ASSPGLYTQY
TRBV6-1	TRBJ2-4	ASSDAGQGAKNIQY
TRBV20-1	TRBJ2-1	SARIYNEQF
TRBV28	TRBJ2-2	ASSLGTVNTGELF